This TCR beta chain was retrieved from a study of CD8+CD57+ T cells in acquired aplastic anemia. About the research overall: Healthy donor sequencing depth: around 9.9 million CD4+, roughly 11 million CD8+ reads.

V dropped 6 bases and J dropped 2; count of bases not matched to a gene: 3. The CDR3 is 13 amino acids. Germline assignment: CDR1 ENHRY and CDR2 SYGVKD. This clonotype appeared once. Profiling of TCR beta VDJ combinations and CDR3 sequences used genomic DNA as template. TCRdb reprocessed the reads with MiXCR, giving one entry per CDR3 protein. The sample contains fewer than 250,000 distinct CDR3 sequences, around 59% of which appear only once. The specimen was sorted CD4+, CD8+, or CD8+CD57+ T cells (not recorded which) from PBMCs. This chain uses TRBV10-3 with TRBJ1-2, with 7 nucleotides matching TRBD1. The source is a human donor in good health, serving as a control. The CDR3 spells CAIRTGNNYGYTF. Written as DNA, the CDR3 is TGTGCCATCAGGACAGGGAACAACTATGGCTACACCTTC.